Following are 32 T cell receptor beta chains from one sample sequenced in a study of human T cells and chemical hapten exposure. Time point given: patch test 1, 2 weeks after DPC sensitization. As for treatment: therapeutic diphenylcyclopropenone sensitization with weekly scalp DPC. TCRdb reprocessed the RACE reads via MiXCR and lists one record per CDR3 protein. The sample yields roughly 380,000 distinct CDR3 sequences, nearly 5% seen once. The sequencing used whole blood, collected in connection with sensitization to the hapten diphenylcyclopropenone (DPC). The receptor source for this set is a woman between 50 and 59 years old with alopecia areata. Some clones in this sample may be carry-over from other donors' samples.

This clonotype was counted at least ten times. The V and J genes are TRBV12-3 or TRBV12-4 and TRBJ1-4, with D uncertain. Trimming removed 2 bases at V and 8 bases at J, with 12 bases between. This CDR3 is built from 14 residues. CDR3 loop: CASSLPASPEKLFF. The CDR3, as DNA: TGTGCCAGCAGTTTACCTGCTTCGCCCGAAAAACTGTTTTTT.

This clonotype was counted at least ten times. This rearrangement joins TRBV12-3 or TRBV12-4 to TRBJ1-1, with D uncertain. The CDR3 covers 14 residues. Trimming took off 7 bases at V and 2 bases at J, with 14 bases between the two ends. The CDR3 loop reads CASINQQRNTEAFF. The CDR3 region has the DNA TGTGCCAGCATTAATCAGCAACGAAACACTGAAGCTTTCTTT.

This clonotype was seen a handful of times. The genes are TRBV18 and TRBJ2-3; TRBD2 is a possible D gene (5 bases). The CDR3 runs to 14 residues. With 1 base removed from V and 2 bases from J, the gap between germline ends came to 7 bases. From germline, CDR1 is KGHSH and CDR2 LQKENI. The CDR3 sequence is CASSPQTNTDTQYF. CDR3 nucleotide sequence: TGTGCCAGCTCACCACAGACTAACACAGATACGCAGTATTTT.

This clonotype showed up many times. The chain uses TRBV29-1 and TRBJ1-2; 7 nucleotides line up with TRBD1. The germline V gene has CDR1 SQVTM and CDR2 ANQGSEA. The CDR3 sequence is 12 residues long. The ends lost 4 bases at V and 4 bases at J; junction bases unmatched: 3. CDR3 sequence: CSVGQGVYGYTF. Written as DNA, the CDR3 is TGCAGCGTTGGCCAGGGGGTCTATGGCTACACCTTC.

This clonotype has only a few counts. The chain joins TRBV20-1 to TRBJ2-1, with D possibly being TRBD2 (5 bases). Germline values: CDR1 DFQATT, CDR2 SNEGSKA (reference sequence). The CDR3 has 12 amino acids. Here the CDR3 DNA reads TGCACCGGAGGACCCCAGTACAATGAGCAGTTCTTC. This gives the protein CTGGPQYNEQFF.

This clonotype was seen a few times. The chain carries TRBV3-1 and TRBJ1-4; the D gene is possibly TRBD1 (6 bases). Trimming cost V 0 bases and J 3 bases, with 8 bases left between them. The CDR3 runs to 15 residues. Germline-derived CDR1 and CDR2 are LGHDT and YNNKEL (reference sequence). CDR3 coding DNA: TGTGCCAGCAGCCAAGAGGGGGCTTCTAATGAAAAACTGTTTTTT. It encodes CASSQEGASNEKLFF.

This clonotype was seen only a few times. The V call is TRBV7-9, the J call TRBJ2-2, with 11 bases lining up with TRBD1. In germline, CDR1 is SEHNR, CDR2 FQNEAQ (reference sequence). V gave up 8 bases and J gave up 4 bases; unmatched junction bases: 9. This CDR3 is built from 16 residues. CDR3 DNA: TGTGCCAGCGGGGCCCCGGGACAGGGGGTCACCGGGGAGCTGTTTTTT. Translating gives CASGAPGQGVTGELFF.

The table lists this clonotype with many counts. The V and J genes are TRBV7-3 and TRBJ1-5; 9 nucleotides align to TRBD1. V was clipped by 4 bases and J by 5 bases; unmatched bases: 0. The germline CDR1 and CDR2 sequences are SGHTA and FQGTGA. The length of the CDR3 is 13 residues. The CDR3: CASSWDRDQPQHF. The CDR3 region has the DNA TGTGCCAGCAGCTGGGACAGGGATCAGCCCCAGCATTTT. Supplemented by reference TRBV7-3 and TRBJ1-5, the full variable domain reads GAGVSQTPSNKVTEKGKYVELRCDPISGHTALYWYRQSLGQGPEFLIYFQGTGAADDSGLPNDRFFAVRPEGSVSTLKIQRTERGDSAVYLCASSWDRDQPQHFGDGTRLSIL.

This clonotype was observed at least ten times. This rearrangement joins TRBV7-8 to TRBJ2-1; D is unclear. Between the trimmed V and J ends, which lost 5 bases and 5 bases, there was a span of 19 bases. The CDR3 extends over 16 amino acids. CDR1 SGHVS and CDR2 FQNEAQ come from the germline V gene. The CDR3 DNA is TGTGCCAGCAGCCCCTCCTTGGGCGGATATAACAATGAGCAGTTCTTC. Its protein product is CASSPSLGGYNNEQFF.

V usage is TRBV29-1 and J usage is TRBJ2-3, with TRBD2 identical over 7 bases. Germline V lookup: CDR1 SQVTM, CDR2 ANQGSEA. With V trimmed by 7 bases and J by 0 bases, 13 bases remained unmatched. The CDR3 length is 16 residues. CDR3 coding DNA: TGCAGCGCCCAGGGAGGGCGGAGCACTAGCACAGATACGCAGTATTTT. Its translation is CSAQGGRSTSTDTQYF.

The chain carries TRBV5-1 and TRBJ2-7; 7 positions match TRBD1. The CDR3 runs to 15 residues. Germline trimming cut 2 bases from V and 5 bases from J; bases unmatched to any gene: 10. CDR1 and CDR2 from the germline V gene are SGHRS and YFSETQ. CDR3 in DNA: TGCGCCAGCAGCTTCACAGGGGAAGTCGCGAACGAGCAGTACTTC. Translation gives CASSFTGEVANEQYF. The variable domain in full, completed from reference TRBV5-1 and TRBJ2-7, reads KAGVTQTPRYLIKTRGQQVTLSCSPISGHRSVSWYQQTPGQGLQFLFEYFSETQRNKGNFPGRFSGRQFSNSRSEMNVSTLELGDSALYLCASSFTGEVANEQYFGPGTRLTVT.

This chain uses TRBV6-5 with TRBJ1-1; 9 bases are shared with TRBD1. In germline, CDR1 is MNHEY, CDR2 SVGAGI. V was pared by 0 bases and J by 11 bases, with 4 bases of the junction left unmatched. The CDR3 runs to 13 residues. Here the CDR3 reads CASSYSGTGRAFF. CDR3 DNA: TGTGCCAGCAGTTACTCTGGGACAGGGCGCGCTTTCTTT.

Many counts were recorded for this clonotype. The chain's CDR3 is CASSLVAGGNQPQHF. The CDR3 region has the DNA TGTGCCAGCAGCTTAGTGGCAGGGGGGAATCAGCCCCAGCATTTT. The gene calls are TRBV7-2 and TRBJ1-5; 7 bases are a match to TRBD1. This CDR3 spans 15 amino acids. Germline CDR1 and CDR2: SGHTA and FQGNSA. After removal of 1 base from V and 4 bases from J, the junction contained 4 bases not matched to a gene.

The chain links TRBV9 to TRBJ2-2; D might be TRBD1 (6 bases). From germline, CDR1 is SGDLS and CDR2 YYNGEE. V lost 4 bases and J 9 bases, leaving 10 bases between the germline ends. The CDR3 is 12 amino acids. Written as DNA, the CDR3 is TGTGCCAGCAGCCTACAGGGATGGGAGCTGTTTTTT. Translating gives CASSLQGWELFF.

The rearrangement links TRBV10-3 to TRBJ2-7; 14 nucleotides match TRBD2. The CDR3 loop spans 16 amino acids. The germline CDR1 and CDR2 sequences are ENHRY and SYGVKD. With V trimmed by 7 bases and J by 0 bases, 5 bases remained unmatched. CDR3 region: CAITRTSGRSSYEQYF. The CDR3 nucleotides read TGTGCCATCACCCGGACTAGCGGGAGGAGCTCCTACGAGCAGTACTTC.

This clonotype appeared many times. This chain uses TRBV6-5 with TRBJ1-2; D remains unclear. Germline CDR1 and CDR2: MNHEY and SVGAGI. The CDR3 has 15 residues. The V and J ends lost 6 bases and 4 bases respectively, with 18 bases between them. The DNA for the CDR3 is TGTGCCAGCAGAGCAACCCCGACCCAGTCCTATGGCTACACCTTC. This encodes CASRATPTQSYGYTF.

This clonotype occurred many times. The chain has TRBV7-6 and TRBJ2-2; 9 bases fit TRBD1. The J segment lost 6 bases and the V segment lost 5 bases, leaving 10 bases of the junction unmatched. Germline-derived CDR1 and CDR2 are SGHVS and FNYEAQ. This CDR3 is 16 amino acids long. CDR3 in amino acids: CASSRWTGEVSGELFF. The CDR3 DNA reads TGTGCCAGCAGCCGGTGGACAGGGGAGGTTTCCGGGGAGCTGTTTTTT.

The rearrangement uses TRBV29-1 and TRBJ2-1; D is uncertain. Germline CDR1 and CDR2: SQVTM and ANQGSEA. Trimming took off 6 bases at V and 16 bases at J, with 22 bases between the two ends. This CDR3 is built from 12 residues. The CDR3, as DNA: TGCAGCGTGTCCCGAGGAGCGATACCCTCCTTCTTC. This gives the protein CSVSRGAIPSFF.

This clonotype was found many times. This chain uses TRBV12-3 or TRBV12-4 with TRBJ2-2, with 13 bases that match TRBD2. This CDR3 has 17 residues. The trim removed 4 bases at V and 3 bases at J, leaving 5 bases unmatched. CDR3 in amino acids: CASSSGLAGAHTGELFF. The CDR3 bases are TGTGCCAGCAGTTCAGGACTAGCGGGGGCCCACACCGGGGAGCTGTTTTTT.

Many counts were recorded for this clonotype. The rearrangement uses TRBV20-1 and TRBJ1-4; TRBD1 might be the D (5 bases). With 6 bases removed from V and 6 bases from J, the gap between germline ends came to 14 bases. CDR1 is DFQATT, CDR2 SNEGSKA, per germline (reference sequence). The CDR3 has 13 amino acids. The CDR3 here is CSAHPRAHEKLFF. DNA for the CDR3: TGCAGTGCCCACCCCAGGGCCCATGAAAAACTGTTTTTT.

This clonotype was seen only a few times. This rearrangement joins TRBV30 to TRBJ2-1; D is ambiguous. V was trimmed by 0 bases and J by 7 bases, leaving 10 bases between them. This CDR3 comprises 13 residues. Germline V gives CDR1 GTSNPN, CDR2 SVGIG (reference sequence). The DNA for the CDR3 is TGTGCCTGGAGTGTCTTCGCGCGGAATGAGCAGTTCTTC. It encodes CAWSVFARNEQFF.

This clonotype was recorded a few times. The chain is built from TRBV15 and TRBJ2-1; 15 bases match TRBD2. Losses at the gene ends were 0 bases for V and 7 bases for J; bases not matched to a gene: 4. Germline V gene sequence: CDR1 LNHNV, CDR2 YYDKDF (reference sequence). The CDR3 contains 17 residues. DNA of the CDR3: TGTGCCACCAGCAGAGATTACGGGACTAGCGGGAGGAATGAGCAGTTCTTC. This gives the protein CATSRDYGTSGRNEQFF.

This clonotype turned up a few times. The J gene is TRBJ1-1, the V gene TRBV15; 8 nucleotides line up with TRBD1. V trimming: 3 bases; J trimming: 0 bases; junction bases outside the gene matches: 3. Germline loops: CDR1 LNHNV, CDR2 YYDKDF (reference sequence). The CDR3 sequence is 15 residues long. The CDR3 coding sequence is TGTGCCACCAGCAGGAGGACAGGGATGAACACTGAAGCTTTCTTT. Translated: CATSRRTGMNTEAFF.

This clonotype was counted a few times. The CDR3 nucleotides read TGTGCCAGCAGTGTCAGGGTTAACACAGATACGCAGTATTTT. Translated: CASSVRVNTDTQYF. This rearrangement joins TRBV2 to TRBJ2-3; D possibly corresponds to TRBD1 (5 bases). The CDR3 consists of 14 residues. The V and J ends lost 4 bases and 2 bases respectively, with 10 bases between them. Germline CDR1 is SNHLY and CDR2 is FYNNEI. Full variable domain (missing parts from reference TRBV2 and TRBJ2-3): EPEVTQTPSHQVTQMGQEVILRCVPISNHLYFYWYRQILGQKVEFLVSFYNNEISEKSEIFDDQFSVERPDGSNFTLKIRSTKLEDSAMYFCASSVRVNTDTQYFGPGTRLTVL.

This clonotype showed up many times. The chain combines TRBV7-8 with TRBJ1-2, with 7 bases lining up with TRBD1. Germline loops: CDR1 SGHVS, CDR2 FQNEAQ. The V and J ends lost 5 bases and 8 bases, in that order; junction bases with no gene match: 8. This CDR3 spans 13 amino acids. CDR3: CASSPGQERGYTF. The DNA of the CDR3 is TGTGCCAGCAGCCCCGGACAGGAAAGAGGCTACACCTTC. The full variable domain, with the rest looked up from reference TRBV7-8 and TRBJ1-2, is GAGVSQSPRYKVAKRGQDVALRCDPISGHVSLFWYQQALGQGPEFLTYFQNEAQLDKSGLPSDRFFAERPEGSVSTLKIQRTQQEDSAVYLCASSPGQERGYTFGSGTRLTVV.

The CDR3 DNA is TGCAGCGCCCAGGGACAGCTTGATCAGCCCCAGCATTTT. Encoded protein: CSAQGQLDQPQHF. This chain uses TRBV29-1 with TRBJ1-5; 7 bases are a match to TRBD1. The trim removed 7 bases at V and 5 bases at J, leaving 8 bases unmatched. The CDR3 contains 13 residues. Germline assignment: CDR1 SQVTM and CDR2 ANQGSEA.

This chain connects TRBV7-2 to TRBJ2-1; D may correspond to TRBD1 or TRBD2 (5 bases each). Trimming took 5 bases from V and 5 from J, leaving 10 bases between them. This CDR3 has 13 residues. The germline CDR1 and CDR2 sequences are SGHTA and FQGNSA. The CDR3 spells CASSRDVDNEQFF. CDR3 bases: TGTGCCAGCAGCCGGGACGTTGACAATGAGCAGTTCTTC.

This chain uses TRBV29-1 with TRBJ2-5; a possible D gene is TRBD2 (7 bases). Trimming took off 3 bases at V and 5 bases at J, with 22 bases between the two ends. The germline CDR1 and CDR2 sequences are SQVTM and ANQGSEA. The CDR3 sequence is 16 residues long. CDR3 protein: CSVDGGPYYPPETQYF. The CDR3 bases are TGCAGCGTTGACGGGGGGCCCTACTACCCTCCCGAGACCCAGTACTTC.

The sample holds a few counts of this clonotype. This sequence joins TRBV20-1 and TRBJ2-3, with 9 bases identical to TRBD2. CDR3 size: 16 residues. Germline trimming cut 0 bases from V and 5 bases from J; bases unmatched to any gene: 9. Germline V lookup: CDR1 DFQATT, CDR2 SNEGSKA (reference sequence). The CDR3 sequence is CSARDSRGLAGDTQYF. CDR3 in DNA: TGCAGTGCTAGAGATTCAAGGGGACTAGCAGGAGATACGCAGTATTTT.

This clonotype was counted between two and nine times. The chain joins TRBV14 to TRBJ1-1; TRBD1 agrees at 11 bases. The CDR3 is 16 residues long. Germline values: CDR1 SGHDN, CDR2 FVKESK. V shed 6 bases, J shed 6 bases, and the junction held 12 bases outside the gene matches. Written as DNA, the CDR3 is TGTGCCAGCAGAAAAGGACAGGGGGCATTGAGTCCTGAAGCTTTCTTT. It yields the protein CASRKGQGALSPEAFF.

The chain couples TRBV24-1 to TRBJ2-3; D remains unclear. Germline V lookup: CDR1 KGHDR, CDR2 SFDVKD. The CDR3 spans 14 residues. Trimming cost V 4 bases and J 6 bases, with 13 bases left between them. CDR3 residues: CATSEPWTRDTQYF. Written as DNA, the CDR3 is TGTGCCACCAGTGAACCCTGGACGCGGGATACGCAGTATTTT.

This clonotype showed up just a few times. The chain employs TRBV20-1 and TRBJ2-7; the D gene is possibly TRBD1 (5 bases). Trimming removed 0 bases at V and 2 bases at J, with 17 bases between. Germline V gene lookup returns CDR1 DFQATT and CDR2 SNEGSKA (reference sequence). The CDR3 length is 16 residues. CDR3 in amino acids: CSARDKAGPKAYEQYF. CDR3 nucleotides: TGCAGTGCTAGAGATAAGGCAGGGCCGAAAGCCTACGAGCAGTACTTC.